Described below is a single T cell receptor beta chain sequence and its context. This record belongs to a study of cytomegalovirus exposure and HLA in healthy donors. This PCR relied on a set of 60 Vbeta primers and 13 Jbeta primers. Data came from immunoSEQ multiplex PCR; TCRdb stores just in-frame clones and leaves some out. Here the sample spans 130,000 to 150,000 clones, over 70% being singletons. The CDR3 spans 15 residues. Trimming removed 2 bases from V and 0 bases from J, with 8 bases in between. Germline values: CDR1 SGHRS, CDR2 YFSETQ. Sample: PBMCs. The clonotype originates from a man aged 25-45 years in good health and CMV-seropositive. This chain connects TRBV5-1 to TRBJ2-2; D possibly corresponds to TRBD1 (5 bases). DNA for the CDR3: TGCGCCAGCAGCTTAAGGACAACGAACACCGGGGAGCTGTTTTTT. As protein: CASSLRTTNTGELFF.